Below, 10 T cell receptor beta chains from the same sample are listed, as sequenced in a study of T cell changes during pregnancy in multiple sclerosis. Method: immunoSEQ multiplex PCR; TCRdb's copy keeps in-frame clones and lacks some. The sample lists about 20,000 clones, about nine tenths occurring once. Sequenced material: CD8+ T cells from peripheral blood mononuclear cells, taken after pregnancy. All receptors derive from a female donor in good health, enrolled as a control in a pregnancy study.

The rearrangement uses TRBV12-5 and TRBJ2-7; D remains unclear. V shed 1 base and J shed 7 bases, with 11 bases lying between them. The germline gives CDR1 LGHNT, CDR2 FRNRAP. The CDR3 has 13 residues. As DNA, the CDR3 is TGTGCTAGTGGTTTGGGTATAGTGAGGGAGCAGTACTTC. Protein product: CASGLGIVREQYF.

This clone occurred once. This chain joins TRBV27 and TRBJ2-1, with 11 nucleotides matching TRBD2. The J segment lost 8 bases and the V segment lost 6 bases, leaving 6 bases of the junction unmatched. Germline-derived CDR1 and CDR2 are MNHEY and SMNVEV (reference sequence). This CDR3 is built from 14 residues. This CDR3 reads CASRLAGGPHEQFF. CDR3 nucleotide sequence: TGTGCCAGCAGGTTAGCGGGAGGGCCCCATGAGCAGTTCTTC.

J is TRBJ1-1 and V is TRBV29-1; 10 bases agree with TRBD1. Germline V CDR1 and CDR2: SQVTM, ANQGSEA. V was clipped by 5 bases and J by 5 bases; unmatched bases: 11. The length of the CDR3 is 15 residues. DNA for the CDR3: TGCAGCGTTTCGACAGGGGGCGAAGGGGGGACTGAAGCTTTCTTT. It specifies CSVSTGGEGGTEAFF.

The chain combines TRBV7-9 with TRBJ1-6; tentative D call: TRBD1 (5 bases). Germline CDR1 SEHNR, CDR2 FQNEAQ (reference sequence). CDR3 length equals 15 residues. Trimming stripped 5 bases from V and 7 bases from J, with 15 bases between. The CDR3 protein is CASSPLAGNNSPLHF. The CDR3, as DNA: TGTGCCAGCAGCCCTCTGGCAGGGAACAATTCACCCCTCCACTTT.

In DNA form, the CDR3 reads TGTGCCAGCAGTTATCGGGGGGAGCATCTTGGCCACGAGCAGTACTTC. Protein product: CASSYRGEHLGHEQYF. The chain recombines TRBV27 with TRBJ2-7, with 7 bases fitting TRBD2. CDR3 length: 16 amino acids. From germline, CDR1 is MNHEY and CDR2 SMNVEV (reference sequence). V was clipped by 4 bases and J by 5 bases; unmatched bases: 14.

This chain joins TRBV6-4 and TRBJ2-3; 8 nucleotides line up with TRBD2. The CDR3 covers 13 residues. The V gene end was trimmed by 4 bases and the J gene end by 3 bases; junction bases not matched to a gene: 0. The germline V gene has CDR1 MRHNA and CDR2 SNTAGT. The CDR3 region has the DNA TGTGCCAGCAGTGCTAGCGGGACAGATACGCAGTATTTT. This gives the protein CASSASGTDTQYF.

The CDR3 region is CSVEWGQEQYF. For the CDR3, the DNA is TGCAGCGTTGAATGGGGACAGGAGCAGTACTTC. This rearrangement joins TRBV29-1 to TRBJ2-5; 8 bases map to TRBD1. CDR3 length equals 11 residues. From germline, CDR1 is SQVTM and CDR2 ANQGSEA. The trim removed 2 bases at V and 11 bases at J, leaving 4 bases unmatched.

The J gene is TRBJ1-1, the V gene TRBV6-6, with D perhaps TRBD1 (5 bases). Germline values: CDR1 MNHNY, CDR2 SVGAGI (reference sequence). This CDR3 region has 11 residues. The V end was cut by 8 bases, the J end by 8 bases, with 12 bases between. Here the CDR3 reads CASLQGYEAFF. The CDR3 region has the DNA TGTGCCAGCCTCCAGGGTTACGAAGCTTTCTTT.

Here the CDR3 DNA reads TGTGCCAGGGGGGGGAGGGGAAGCTCCTACAATGAGCAGTTCTTC. Translated: CARGGRGSSYNEQFF. V is TRBV2 and J is TRBJ2-1; 7 nucleotides line up with TRBD2. The CDR3 length is 15 residues. J was trimmed by 0 bases and V by 9 bases; bases with no gene match: 8. Germline V gene lookup returns CDR1 SNHLY and CDR2 FYNNEI.

The rearrangement links TRBV5-6 to TRBJ2-2; TRBD1 might be the D (6 bases). The CDR3 sequence is 15 residues long. Germline CDR1 and CDR2: SGHDT and YYEEEE. V shed 4 bases and J shed 9 bases, with 19 bases lying between them. The chain's CDR3 is CASSPLPGQLRELFF. The CDR3 nucleotides are TGTGCCAGCAGCCCGTTACCCGGACAGTTGCGGGAGCTGTTTTTT.